Below, one T cell receptor beta chain is given with its context. Read coverage stops 3 residues before the CDR3 terminus; the germline J gene supplies the remainder. Sequencing was performed with immunoSEQ multiplex PCR; in TCRdb, only in-frame clones are kept and a portion is missing. The sample's table shows 25,000 to 35,000 clones. Germline CDR1 SGHRS, CDR2 YFSETQ. The CDR3 has 15 amino acids. V trimming: 7 bases; J trimming: 4 bases; junction bases outside the gene matches: 10. This record belongs to a study of T cells in women clearing cervical HPV infection. This clonotype was obtained from a woman aged 18-70 years with a cervical HPV16 infection that either progressed to CIN3+ or cleared (not recorded which). The chain employs TRBV5-1 and TRBJ2-2, with TRBD1 identical over 7 bases. The sample taken for sequencing was blood buffy coat. This chain's CDR3 is CASVPGGSSTGELFF. The sequenced part of the CDR3 DNA is TGCGCCAGCGTACCAGGGGGTTCTTCCACCGGGGAG.